This TCR beta chain was recorded in a study of CD8 T cells in Susac syndrome. Study-wide background: At blood draw, Susac syndrome patients were therapy-naive, on corticosteroids, or on intravenous immunoglobulin alone.

To note about this clonotype: Its antigen is unidentified.

Random hexamers primed reverse transcription of about 0.45 to 1 ug RNA. From the immunoSEQ multiplex PCR reads, TCRdb called clonotypes with MiXCR, one entry per CDR3 protein. Of approximately 190,000 distinct CDR3 sequences detected, roughly 94% appear once; the ten largest clones hold around 0.16%. General study findings and limits: The study identified about sixteen and five Susac-specific public clones in total CD8+ and CD8+ TEMRA repertoires.

This CDR3 has 15 amino acids. Per the germline V gene, CDR1 is SGDLS and CDR2 is YYNGEE. The V gene lost 3 bases and the J gene lost 0 bases, with 10 bases spanning the gap. The rearrangement links TRBV9 to TRBJ1-3, with D possibly TRBD1 on 5 matching bases. The specimen sequenced was CD8+ T cells from PBMCs. This sequence originates from a human donor with Susac syndrome. In nucleotides, the CDR3 is TGTGCCAGCAGCGGCGACAGAATCTCTGGAAACACCATATATTTT. Translated: CASSGDRISGNTIYF.